A single sample is the source of the 15 T cell receptor beta chains below, sequenced in a study of shared clonotypes between healthy human individuals. Using immunoSEQ multiplex PCR, the repertoire was profiled, and TCRdb retains in-frame clones only, with some absent. Altogether under 2.5 million clones are present, roughly 90% being singletons, with the ten largest covering 0.3% to 0.45%. The sequencing sample was made of naive CD4+ T cells from PBMCs. The subset denotes: CD45RA+ positively selected. These receptors came from a man between 18 and 29 years old in good health. Some clones in this sample may be carry-over from other donors' samples.

The chain recombines TRBV15 with TRBJ1-2; D is unresolved. The CDR3 covers 14 residues. V dropped 8 bases and J dropped 2 bases, with 15 bases sitting between them. Germline V CDR1 and CDR2: LNHNV, YYDKDF (reference sequence). DNA of the CDR3: TGTGCCACCGGAGTGAATCGAGGCAACTATGGCTACACCTTC. Translating it yields CATGVNRGNYGYTF. Looking up the rest from reference TRBV15 and TRBJ1-2 gives the full variable domain: DAMVIQNPRYQVTQFGKPVTLSCSQTLNHNVMYWYQQKSSQAPKLLFHYYDKDFNNEADTPDNFQSRRPNTSFCFLDIRSPGLGDTAMYLCATGVNRGNYGYTFGSGTRLTVV.

The CDR3 sequence is CASSVDTSTEAFF. The DNA for the CDR3 is TGTGCCAGCAGTGTGGATACGTCTACTGAAGCTTTCTTT. The chain recombines TRBV6-1 with TRBJ1-1; D not resolved. CDR3 length: 13 residues. Germline V CDR1 and CDR2: MNHNS, SASEGT. V dropped 4 bases and J dropped 5 bases, with 11 bases sitting between them.

Details on this clone: At one end the junction does not follow the germline gene, possibly because of a read error. The genes are TRBV20-1 and TRBJ1-2; D is unclear. The germline gives CDR1 DFQATT, CDR2 SNEGSKA (reference sequence). The CDR3 is 10 amino acids. The CDR3 DNA reads TGCAGTGCTAGAGGGGCGGCTTCTGCCTTC. Protein product: CSARGAASAF.

The chain uses TRBV25-1 and TRBJ1-4; D not resolved. This CDR3 is built from 15 residues. V dropped 3 bases and J dropped 3 bases, with 11 bases sitting between them. The germline V gene has CDR1 MGHDK and CDR2 SYGVNS. In DNA, the CDR3 is TGTGCCAGCAGTGACCCGGGGAGAGCTAATGAAAAACTGTTTTTT. It yields the protein CASSDPGRANEKLFF.

The V and J genes are TRBV7-3 and TRBJ2-3, with D perhaps matching TRBD2 (6 bases). Germline V gives CDR1 SGHTA, CDR2 FQGTGA. The CDR3 runs 14 residues. The ends were cut back, 0 bases at V and 3 bases at J, with 7 bases in the middle. The CDR3 sequence is CASSLTLATDTQYF. CDR3 sequence (DNA): TGTGCCAGCAGCTTAACACTAGCAACAGATACGCAGTATTTT.

This clone showed up just once. The J gene is TRBJ1-1, the V gene TRBV30; D might be TRBD1 (6 bases). The germline V and J ends were trimmed by 3 bases and 0 bases, with 14 bases remaining between them. Germline V gene data show CDR1 as GTSNPN and CDR2 as SVGIG (reference sequence). The CDR3 consists of 15 residues. CDR3 sequence: CAWRDFQGMNTEAFF. CDR3 in DNA: TGTGCCTGGAGAGATTTTCAGGGGATGAACACTGAAGCTTTCTTT.

The chain couples TRBV5-4 to TRBJ1-1, with D perhaps TRBD1 (5 bases). V lost 7 bases and J 1 base, leaving 11 bases between the germline ends. The CDR3 runs to 13 residues. The germline gives CDR1 SGHNT, CDR2 YYREEE (reference sequence). The CDR3 here is CASFRDQNTEAFF. CDR3 DNA: TGTGCCAGCTTCAGGGATCAGAACACTGAAGCTTTCTTT.

CDR3 DNA sequence: TGTGCCAGTAGTATAAAGGGGAGGGTGAACACTGAAGCTTTCTTT. It codes for CASSIKGRVNTEAFF. The chain has TRBV19 and TRBJ1-1; D is possibly TRBD1 (5 bases). Between the trimmed V and J ends, which lost 2 bases and 0 bases, there was a span of 10 bases. The CDR3 length is 15 residues. Per the germline V gene, CDR1 is LNHDA and CDR2 is SQIVND (reference sequence).

The chain recombines TRBV5-8 with TRBJ2-3, with unresolved D. This CDR3 has 11 amino acids. V lost 1 base and J 6 bases, leaving 3 bases between the germline ends. The germline CDR1 and CDR2 sequences are SGHTS and YDEGEE. CDR3 in DNA: TGTGCCAGCAGCTTGCCGGATACGCAGTATTTT. Protein sequence: CASSLPDTQYF.

V gene TRBV28 combines with J gene TRBJ2-7; D not certain. V was pared by 6 bases and J by 2 bases, with 8 bases between. The germline V gene has CDR1 MDHEN and CDR2 SYDVKM. The CDR3 has 12 residues. The CDR3 bases are TGTGCCAGCAGAGACTTGGCCTACGAGCAGTACTTC. Amino acids: CASRDLAYEQYF.

The sample holds one count of this clone. The rearrangement uses TRBV30 and TRBJ2-7, with D uncertain. Trimming cost V 0 bases and J 6 bases, with 9 bases left between them. This CDR3 region has 12 residues. The V gene's germline CDR1 is GTSNPN and CDR2 SVGIG (reference sequence). CDR3 amino acids: CAWSVRKFEQYF. DNA for the CDR3: TGTGCCTGGAGTGTACGAAAATTCGAGCAGTACTTC.

The rearrangement links TRBV5-6 to TRBJ1-3; D is unresolved. Trimming removed 2 bases at V and 0 bases at J, with 15 bases between. The V gene's germline CDR1 is SGHDT and CDR2 YYEEEE. The CDR3 totals 17 residues. In nucleotides, the CDR3 is TGTGCCAGCAGCTTTGTCGGTACTCCAGTCTCTGGAAACACCATATATTTT. Translation: CASSFVGTPVSGNTIYF.

V usage is TRBV7-2 and J usage is TRBJ2-5, with a weak D call TRBD2 (5 bases). Between the trimmed V and J ends, which lost 6 bases and 2 bases, there was a span of 13 bases. Per the germline V gene, CDR1 is SGHTA and CDR2 is FQGNSA. There are 14 residues in the CDR3. The CDR3 loop reads CASSRSSLQETQYF. The CDR3 nucleotides are TGTGCCAGCAGTCGTTCTAGCCTACAAGAGACCCAGTACTTC.

The chain carries TRBV27 and TRBJ1-1, with D perhaps TRBD1 (5 bases). This CDR3 has 22 residues. The germline gives CDR1 MNHEY, CDR2 SMNVEV (reference sequence). V dropped 7 bases and J dropped 4 bases, with 40 bases sitting between them. CDR3 DNA sequence: TGTGCCAGCATTAAATACTCCATGGAGACAGTGCGGGGATTGGGGTTAGGCACTGAAGCTTTCTTT. Amino acids: CASIKYSMETVRGLGLGTEAFF.

The chain has TRBV28 and TRBJ2-6; D ambiguous. Germline V lookup: CDR1 MDHEN, CDR2 SYDVKM. The CDR3 runs to 15 residues. Trimming removed 4 bases from V and 0 bases from J, with 7 bases in between. CDR3 nucleotides: TGTGCCAGCAGTTCTACAGCCTCTGGGGCCAACGTCCTGACTTTC. It translates to CASSSTASGANVLTF.